This record concerns one T cell receptor beta chain sequence. This sample was included in a study of blood T cell repertoires in COVID-19. At the level of the study: The analysed material was cDNA or gDNA that came from T cells, B-cell-depleted T cells, or PBMCs.

V shed 5 bases and J shed 0 bases, with 8 bases lying between them. Germline V CDR1 and CDR2: LGHDT, YNNKEL (reference sequence). The CDR3 has 14 amino acids. Per the study methods: Nucleated cell number was recorded as an estimate derived from reference gene primer amplification. Clones were read by immunoSEQ multiplex PCR, and TCRdb kept only the in-frame ones, dropping some. V and J calls and clone size follow that table, whereas D and trimming were derived from the DNA. Here the sample spans more than 120,000 clones, approximately 80% being singletons. Material: PBMCs or T cells enriched from blood (not recorded which). This TCR was sampled from a man between 45 and 60 years old in a cohort exposed to, infected with or recovered from COVID-19 (not recorded which). The V call is TRBV3-1 (or the pseudogene TRBV3-2), the J call TRBJ1-3; D gene unclear. DNA of the CDR3: TGTGCCAGCAGCTTCACGAGCTCTGGAAACACCATATATTTT. Residues: CASSFTSSGNTIYF.